This paragraph reports one TCR beta chain. Its target is unknown. Version v3.0 of the immunoSEQ assay was performed at survey level. Clones were read by immunoSEQ multiplex PCR, and TCRdb kept only the in-frame ones, dropping some. The table records approximately 30,000 clones, roughly 80% of them present only once. Samples held roughly 0.85-11 million cryopreserved PBMC, and DNA extraction followed. The entry originates in a study of long-term antiretroviral therapy in people with HIV. General observations from the study: It was not possible to obtain data on ART adherence, viral resistance or therapy changes. Dominant in the repertoire at all time points were clones expanded before ART.

The specimen comprised unsorted PBMCs, sampled 0.8 years before starting antiretroviral therapy. The sequence came from a man aged 18-30 years with HIV.

CDR3 residues: CATSRTGYNSPLHF. The CDR3 region has the DNA TGTGCCACCAGCCGGACGGGATATAATTCACCCCTCCACTTT. The V call is TRBV15, the J call TRBJ1-6, with no clear D. The CDR3 is 14 amino acids. V lost 5 bases and J 4 bases, leaving 9 bases between the germline ends. Germline V gene lookup returns CDR1 LNHNV and CDR2 YYDKDF (reference sequence).